This record looks at one T cell receptor (beta chain) sequence and its context. The sample carries other DNA sequences with the same CDR3. Amplification used 60 Vbeta primers and 13 Jbeta primers. TCRdb keeps only in-frame clones here, not all; method: immunoSEQ multiplex PCR. Among about 200,000 clones listed, 60% to 80% were seen once. The CDR3 contains 15 residues. CDR1 is MNHNY and CDR2 is SVGAGI in the germline V gene (reference sequence). With V trimmed by 0 bases and J by 6 bases, 2 bases remained unmatched. This sample is part of a study of cytomegalovirus exposure and HLA in healthy donors. The TCR sequence derives from a woman younger than 45 in good health and CMV-seronegative. Specimen: PBMCs. This chain uses TRBV6-6 with TRBJ1-3; TRBD1 matches at 10 bases. This CDR3 reads CASSYSGTGANTIYF. The CDR3 DNA reads as TGTGCCAGCAGTTACTCTGGGACAGGGGCAAACACCATATATTTT.